This T cell receptor (beta chain) was captured by sequencing in a study of T cells in Graves' hyperthyroidism and ophthalmopathy. CDR3 length: 17 amino acids. The germline V gene encodes CDR1 LNHDA and CDR2 SQIVND (reference sequence). V was trimmed by 4 bases and J by 3 bases, leaving 21 bases between them. TCR beta CDR3 region amplification was performed from RNA transcripts. TCR CDR3 regions were first amplified by RT-PCR with HTBI primers. MiXCR, run by TCRdb on the multiplex PCR reads, gives a single entry per CDR3 protein. The sample records hundreds of thousands of distinct CDR3 sequences, 11% to 15% being singletons.

V gene TRBV19 combines with J gene TRBJ1-1; D perhaps matches TRBD1 (5 bases). This sequence originates from a woman in her 30s with Graves' hyperthyroidism that later progressed to Graves' ophthalmopathy. Sequenced input: blood. CDR3: CASSTRDLLGIYTEAFF. The CDR3 region has the DNA TGTGCCAGTAGTACCCGGGACCTTTTGGGGATTTACACTGAAGCTTTCTTT.